The 22 T cell receptor beta chains below all came from one sample that was sequenced in a study of shared clonotypes between healthy human individuals. Libraries were prepared by immunoSEQ multiplex PCR; TCRdb keeps only in-frame clonotypes and omits some of them. The sample contains millions of clones, approximately 95% of which appear only once. Sequencing was performed on naive CD4+ T cells from PBMCs. The sample's subset: CD45RA+ positively selected. The origin of the receptors is a man younger than 35 in good health. Some clones in this sample may be carry-over from other donors' samples.

This chain uses TRBV6-6 with TRBJ1-4, with D unclear. The CDR3 runs 16 residues. Per germline, CDR1 MNHNY and CDR2 SVGAGI (reference sequence). The V end lost 0 bases, the J end lost 2 bases, and 10 bases lay between the germline ends. The DNA for the CDR3 is TGTGCCAGCAGTTACTCCGGGCGGAGGACTAATGAAAAACTGTTTTTT. It is translated as CASSYSGRRTNEKLFF.

The chain carries TRBV7-2 and TRBJ2-7, with D uncertain. The ends were cut back, 3 bases at V and 4 bases at J, with 7 bases in the middle. Germline CDR1 is SGHTA and CDR2 is FQGNSA. The CDR3 runs to 12 residues. In DNA, the CDR3 is TGTGCCAGCAGCTTTCGAAGTTACGAGCAGTACTTC. Its translation: CASSFRSYEQYF. Supplemented by reference TRBV7-2 and TRBJ2-7, the full variable domain reads GAGVSQSPSNKVTEKGKDVELRCDPISGHTALYWYRQSLGQGLEFLIYFQGNSAPDKSGLPSDRFSAERTGGSVSTLTIQRTQQEDSAVYLCASSFRSYEQYFGPGTRLTVT.

V and J are TRBV6-6 and TRBJ2-3; D is possibly TRBD1 (6 bases). V was clipped by 0 bases and J by 7 bases, with 8 bases between them. The CDR3 length is 13 residues. Germline CDR1 MNHNY, CDR2 SVGAGI (reference sequence). The CDR3 DNA is TGTGCCAGCAGTTACTCCCGGGACAATACGCAGTATTTT. Residues: CASSYSRDNTQYF.

This clone was counted a single time. Within the sample, other DNA sequences also encode this same CDR3. The chain recombines TRBV18 with TRBJ2-3, with TRBD1 as a possible D gene (5 bases). The germline V and J ends were trimmed by 3 bases and 2 bases, with 9 bases remaining between them. Looked up from germline, CDR1 is KGHSH and CDR2 is LQKENI. This CDR3 has 14 residues. CDR3 loop: CASSPQGSTDTQYF. The CDR3 nucleotides read TGTGCCAGCTCACCCCAGGGCTCCACAGATACGCAGTATTTT.

The rearrangement joins TRBV5-1 to TRBJ1-2, with TRBD1 identical over 7 bases. Germline V gives CDR1 SGHRS, CDR2 YFSETQ. Losses at the gene ends were 7 bases for V and 5 bases for J; bases not matched to a gene: 8. The CDR3 covers 13 residues. In nucleotides, the CDR3 is TGCGCCAGCCGCAGCGTGGGACAGTATGGCTACACCTTC. Protein: CASRSVGQYGYTF.

V gene TRBV6-1 combines with J gene TRBJ2-7, with 9 positions matching TRBD1. This CDR3 comprises 15 residues. Germline V gene lookup returns CDR1 MNHNS and CDR2 SASEGT. The junction had 6 bases not matched to a gene; V was cut back by 6 bases and J by 0 bases. The CDR3 nucleotides are TGTGCCAGCAGGCCGACACAGGGGGCCTCCTACGAGCAGTACTTC. This encodes CASRPTQGASYEQYF.

This clone was found once. This rearrangement joins TRBV10-3 to TRBJ1-2; unclear D gene. The CDR3 runs to 16 residues. The germline V gene has CDR1 ENHRY and CDR2 SYGVKD. V dropped 1 base and J dropped 6 bases, with 18 bases sitting between them. CDR3 region: CAISEFAQVGRNGYTF. Written as DNA, the CDR3 is TGTGCCATCAGTGAGTTCGCCCAGGTAGGGAGGAATGGCTACACCTTC.

This chain joins TRBV14 and TRBJ2-1, with 10 positions matching TRBD1. Germline V CDR1 and CDR2: SGHDN, FVKESK. This CDR3 region has 15 residues. With 6 bases clipped from V and 4 bases from J, the junction kept 6 bases outside the gene matches. CDR3 residues: CASSLLGQGYNEQFF. Written as DNA, the CDR3 is TGTGCCAGCAGTCTCCTGGGACAGGGGTACAATGAGCAGTTCTTC.

This rearrangement joins TRBV19 to TRBJ2-5; possibly TRBD2 for D (5 bases). Germline CDR1 and CDR2: LNHDA and SQIVND (reference sequence). V dropped 5 bases and J dropped 4 bases, with 11 bases sitting between them. The CDR3 runs 13 residues. The CDR3 nucleotides read TGTGCCAGTAGTTACGTCCGGGGAGAGACCCAGTACTTC. As protein: CASSYVRGETQYF.

The chain recombines TRBV5-4 with TRBJ2-7; D may be TRBD2 (6 bases). The CDR3 sequence is 15 residues long. Germline V gives CDR1 SGHNT, CDR2 YYREEE (reference sequence). V lost 4 bases and J 7 bases, leaving 21 bases between the germline ends. The CDR3 spells CASSPPNGGSSEQYF. The CDR3, as DNA: TGTGCCAGCAGCCCTCCTAATGGAGGGTCATCGGAGCAGTACTTC.

This clone was counted a single time. The chain has TRBV2 and TRBJ1-4; 8 bases align to TRBD1. The germline V gene encodes CDR1 SNHLY and CDR2 FYNNEI. CDR3 size: 15 residues. After removal of 6 bases from V and 8 bases from J, the junction contained 11 bases not matched to a gene. CDR3 in amino acids: CASSQKGQVEEKLFF. CDR3 coding DNA: TGTGCCAGCAGCCAGAAGGGACAGGTAGAGGAAAAACTGTTTTTT.

The genes are TRBV6-5 and TRBJ1-5; D perhaps matches TRBD1 (6 bases). Trimming took 6 bases from V and 7 from J, leaving 16 bases between them. The CDR3 spans 14 residues. CDR1 is MNHEY, CDR2 SVGAGI, per germline. DNA for the CDR3: TGTGCCAGCAGCCGAAACAGGGAGGCCCAGCCCCAGCATTTT. This codes for CASSRNREAQPQHF.

CDR3 protein: CASSTSIYEQYF. The CDR3 DNA reads TGTGCCAGCAGTACCTCCATATACGAGCAGTACTTC. The chain uses TRBV28 and TRBJ2-7; no definite D call. Germline values: CDR1 MDHEN, CDR2 SYDVKM. The CDR3 length is 12 residues. V was pared by 5 bases and J by 4 bases, with 9 bases between.

V and J are TRBV5-8 and TRBJ2-1; the D gene is possibly TRBD1 (7 bases). The CDR3 totals 15 residues. Germline CDR1 SGHTS, CDR2 YDEGEE. With 4 bases removed from V and 4 bases from J, the gap between germline ends came to 15 bases. CDR3 bases: TGTGCCAGCAGCGGCGGGACAGACCTTTACAATGAGCAGTTCTTC. Amino acid sequence: CASSGGTDLYNEQFF.

This chain connects TRBV18 to TRBJ2-1; D not resolved. Trimming removed 0 bases from V and 3 bases from J, with 12 bases in between. CDR3 length: 16 amino acids. Germline assignment: CDR1 KGHSH and CDR2 LQKENI. CDR3 DNA sequence: TGTGCCAGCTCACCACCGAGCCGGAAGAGCTACAATGAGCAGTTCTTC. It is translated as CASSPPSRKSYNEQFF.

The chain carries TRBV18 and TRBJ1-1; possible D gene TRBD1, 5 bases. Deletions cut 5 bases from V and 7 bases from J, with 11 bases between. The CDR3 loop spans 12 amino acids. The germline V gene has CDR1 KGHSH and CDR2 LQKENI. Here the CDR3 reads CASSGATVEAFF. DNA of the CDR3: TGTGCCAGCTCAGGAGCGACAGTTGAAGCTTTCTTT.

The V gene is TRBV7-3, the J gene TRBJ1-2, with TRBD1 as a possible D gene (5 bases). The CDR3 totals 13 residues. Trimming stripped 5 bases from V and 3 bases from J, with 10 bases between. Germline CDR1 reads SGHTA; CDR2 reads FQGTGA. CDR3 region: CASSVGTDYGYTF. The CDR3 DNA sequence: TGTGCCAGCAGCGTAGGGACTGACTATGGCTACACCTTC. The variable domain in full, with the rest retrieved from reference TRBV7-3 and TRBJ1-2, is GAGVSQTPSNKVTEKGKYVELRCDPISGHTALYWYRQSLGQGPEFLIYFQGTGAADDSGLPNDRFFAVRPEGSVSTLKIQRTERGDSAVYLCASSVGTDYGYTFGSGTRLTVV.

This clone showed up just once. CDR3 region: CASSQGRGNNEKLFF. The CDR3 DNA reads as TGCGCCAGCAGCCAAGGGAGAGGCAATAATGAAAAACTGTTTTTT. The V and J genes are TRBV4-1 and TRBJ1-4; D unclear. Germline CDR1 MGHRA, CDR2 YSYEKL. The V and J ends lost 1 base and 4 bases respectively, with 10 bases between them. The CDR3 extends over 15 amino acids.

Written as DNA, the CDR3 is TGTGCCAGCAGCTTAAGGAGCGGCTCCTACGAGCAGTACTTC. Its protein product is CASSLRSGSYEQYF. J is TRBJ2-7 and V is TRBV7-3; maybe TRBD2 (5 bases). Looked up from germline, CDR1 is SGHTA and CDR2 is FQGTGA. CDR3 length: 14 residues. V gave up 1 base and J gave up 0 bases, with 7 bases separating them. The full variable domain, in which reference TRBV7-3 and TRBJ2-7 provide the parts outside the CDR3, is GAGVSQTPSNKVTEKGKYVELRCDPISGHTALYWYRQSLGQGPEFLIYFQGTGAADDSGLPNDRFFAVRPEGSVSTLKIQRTERGDSAVYLCASSLRSGSYEQYFGPGTRLTVT.

The gene calls are TRBV4-1 and TRBJ2-1; D unclear. CDR1 is MGHRA, CDR2 YSYEKL, per germline. V lost 2 bases, J lost 4 bases, and 18 bases lay in between. The CDR3 is made up of 17 amino acids. CDR3 loop: CASSQNRAHSRYNEQFF. CDR3 nucleotide sequence: TGCGCCAGCAGCCAAAACCGGGCCCATAGCCGGTACAATGAGCAGTTCTTC.

Only one count was recorded for this clone. The chain has TRBV28 and TRBJ2-1; maybe TRBD2 (5 bases). V lost 7 bases to trimming and J lost 8 bases, with 15 bases between them. The CDR3 has 13 amino acids. The germline gives CDR1 MDHEN, CDR2 SYDVKM. The CDR3: CASTGGMVYEQFF. The CDR3 DNA reads as TGTGCCAGCACCGGAGGTATGGTCTATGAGCAGTTCTTC.

This clone was picked up one time. The rearrangement joins TRBV10-3 to TRBJ2-5, with 11 bases aligning to TRBD2. With V trimmed by 4 bases and J by 0 bases, 10 bases remained unmatched. Germline V gene data show CDR1 as ENHRY and CDR2 as SYGVKD. This CDR3 is built from 18 residues. For the CDR3, the DNA is TGTGCCATCAGTGGGGGGGGACTAGCGGAAGAGTACCAAGAGACCCAGTACTTC. Protein sequence: CAISGGGLAEEYQETQYF.